These T cell receptor beta chains were read from a single sample in a study of molecular identifiers for immune sequencing clone quantification. TCRdb passed the PCR reads through MiXCR, listing each CDR3 protein once. The profile shows 60,000 to 75,000 distinct CDR3 sequences, around 19% of them singletons. The specimen sequenced was naive CD8+ T cells from blood, with Jurkat cell RNA spiked in. These receptors all stem from a human donor in good health. Some libraries in this study had Jurkat cell RNA spiked in. Both conserved end residues are part of each CDR3. The order of the fields is V gene, D gene, J gene, clone size, CDR3 protein, CDR3 DNA. D genes are given only for firm matches. The listing skips clone size in some rows; elsewhere it reads once, few, many or a size class.

v_gene: TRBV7-9; d_gene: .; j_gene: TRBJ2-7; abundance: .; CDR3aa: CVSSLGAPTYEQYF; CDR3nt: TGTGTCAGCAGCTTAGGGGCGCCGACCTACGAGCAGTACTTC
v_gene: TRBV19; d_gene: .; j_gene: TRBJ1-5; abundance: many; CDR3aa: CASSLRDISNQPQHF; CDR3nt: TGTGCCAGTAGTCTCCGGGACATTAGCAATCAGCCCCAGCATTTT
v_gene: TRBV29-1; d_gene: TRBD1; j_gene: TRBJ1-2; abundance: .; CDR3aa: CSVAEKTGFDGYTF; CDR3nt: TGCAGCGTGGCAGAGAAGACAGGGTTCGATGGCTACACCTTC
v_gene: TRBV19; d_gene: .; j_gene: TRBJ2-7; abundance: many; CDR3aa: CASSIISSRQRTYEQYF; CDR3nt: TGTGCCAGTAGTATTATCAGTAGCCGACAACGAACCTACGAGCAGTACTTC
v_gene: TRBV5-5; d_gene: TRBD2; j_gene: TRBJ2-1; abundance: .; CDR3aa: CASRQSSGRNNEQFF; CDR3nt: TGTGCCAGCAGGCAATCTAGCGGGAGGAACAATGAGCAGTTCTTC
v_gene: TRBV7-2; d_gene: .; j_gene: TRBJ2-7; abundance: many; CDR3aa: CASSPVGAESSYEQYF; CDR3nt: TGTGCCAGCAGCCCAGTAGGGGCGGAAAGCTCCTACGAGCAGTACTTC
v_gene: TRBV20-1; d_gene: .; j_gene: TRBJ2-2; abundance: many; CDR3aa: CSARDQFSPDSTGELFF; CDR3nt: TGCAGTGCTAGAGATCAATTCTCGCCGGACAGCACCGGGGAGCTGTTTTTT
v_gene: TRBV27; d_gene: .; j_gene: TRBJ2-3; abundance: many; CDR3aa: CASSLWAASRTDTQYF; CDR3nt: TGTGCCAGCAGTTTGTGGGCGGCGTCTCGCACAGATACGCAGTATTTT
v_gene: TRBV6-2/TRBV6-3; d_gene: .; j_gene: TRBJ2-5; abundance: many; CDR3aa: CASSYSSRTQETQYF; CDR3nt: TGTGCCAGCAGTTACTCCTCCCGAACGCAAGAGACCCAGTACTTC
v_gene: TRBV20-1; d_gene: .; j_gene: TRBJ2-3; abundance: many; CDR3aa: CSASHPGRGTDTQYF; CDR3nt: TGCAGTGCTAGTCACCCAGGGCGTGGCACAGATACGCAGTATTTT
v_gene: TRBV20-1; d_gene: .; j_gene: TRBJ2-4; abundance: few; CDR3aa: CSAPRLGEGTPDGIQYF; CDR3nt: TGCAGTGCCCCCCGATTGGGGGAGGGGACACCGGACGGGATTCAGTACTTC
v_gene: TRBV10-3; d_gene: TRBD1; j_gene: TRBJ2-7; abundance: .; CDR3aa: CAISDPGQGDEQYF; CDR3nt: TGTGCCATCAGTGACCCGGGACAGGGAGACGAGCAGTACTTC
v_gene: TRBV7-9; d_gene: TRBD1; j_gene: TRBJ2-1; abundance: .; CDR3aa: CASSLVSSTGSGSPYNEQFF; CDR3nt: TGTGCCAGCAGCTTAGTTAGTTCGACAGGGTCGGGGAGCCCCTACAATGAGCAGTTCTTC
v_gene: TRBV9; d_gene: TRBD1; j_gene: TRBJ2-3; abundance: many; CDR3aa: CASSPTGWPDTQYF; CDR3nt: TGTGCCAGCAGCCCGACAGGGTGGCCAGATACGCAGTATTTT
v_gene: TRBV18; d_gene: .; j_gene: TRBJ2-1; abundance: few; CDR3aa: CASSRGDEQFF; CDR3nt: TGTGCCAGCTCACGGGGTGATGAGCAGTTCTTC
v_gene: TRBV7-9; d_gene: .; j_gene: TRBJ2-1; abundance: .; CDR3aa: CASSGQWDNEQFF; CDR3nt: TGTGCCAGCAGCGGTCAGTGGGACAATGAGCAGTTCTTC
v_gene: TRBV20-1; d_gene: TRBD1; j_gene: TRBJ1-5; abundance: many; CDR3aa: CSARGQGKQVATQPQHF; CDR3nt: TGCAGTGCTAGAGGACAGGGAAAGCAGGTGGCCACTCAGCCCCAGCATTTT
v_gene: TRBV6-5; d_gene: TRBD2; j_gene: TRBJ2-1; abundance: many; CDR3aa: CASLAGRGEQFF; CDR3nt: TGTGCCAGCCTAGCGGGACGGGGTGAGCAGTTCTTC
v_gene: TRBV7-6; d_gene: .; j_gene: TRBJ2-7; abundance: .; CDR3aa: CASSLGYGNTYEQYF; CDR3nt: TGTGCCAGCAGCTTAGGTTACGGGAATACCTACGAGCAGTACTTC
v_gene: TRBV20-1; d_gene: .; j_gene: TRBJ2-3; abundance: .; CDR3aa: CSASPLNRDLQFTDTQYF; CDR3nt: TGCAGTGCTAGTCCCCTTAACCGGGATCTCCAATTCACAGATACGCAGTATTTT
v_gene: TRBV11-2; d_gene: .; j_gene: TRBJ2-2; abundance: many; CDR3aa: CASSPRDLITGELFF; CDR3nt: TGTGCCAGCAGCCCCCGGGACCTAATCACCGGGGAGCTGTTTTTT
v_gene: TRBV7-2; d_gene: .; j_gene: TRBJ2-2; abundance: many; CDR3aa: CASSLAQTKRRTGELFF; CDR3nt: TGTGCCAGCAGCTTAGCGCAGACTAAGCGTCGGACCGGGGAGCTGTTTTTT
v_gene: TRBV5-4; d_gene: TRBD1; j_gene: TRBJ1-6; abundance: many; CDR3aa: CASSHTGQGNSPLHF; CDR3nt: TGTGCCAGCAGCCACACAGGACAGGGAAACTCACCCCTCCACTTT
v_gene: TRBV7-6; d_gene: .; j_gene: TRBJ2-7; abundance: many; CDR3aa: CASSLVIGMYEQYF; CDR3nt: TGTGCCAGCAGCTTAGTCATAGGGATGTACGAGCAGTACTTC
v_gene: TRBV20-1; d_gene: TRBD2; j_gene: TRBJ2-7; abundance: many; CDR3aa: CSARDFGTSDYEQYF; CDR3nt: TGCAGTGCTAGAGATTTCGGGACTAGCGACTACGAGCAGTACTTC
v_gene: TRBV4-1; d_gene: .; j_gene: TRBJ1-1; abundance: few; CDR3aa: CASSQVQRTEAFF; CDR3nt: TGCGCCAGCAGCCAAGTCCAGCGGACTGAAGCTTTCTTT
v_gene: TRBV27; d_gene: .; j_gene: TRBJ1-1; abundance: many; CDR3aa: CASSLDPRGVEAFF; CDR3nt: TGTGCCAGCAGTTTGGACCCGAGGGGCGTTGAAGCTTTCTTT
v_gene: TRBV24-1; d_gene: TRBD2; j_gene: TRBJ2-5; abundance: many; CDR3aa: CATSELTSSQETQYF; CDR3nt: TGTGCCACCAGTGAGTTGACTAGCAGCCAAGAGACCCAGTACTTC
v_gene: TRBV9; d_gene: TRBD2; j_gene: TRBJ2-2; abundance: few; CDR3aa: CASSYRTSGAGELFF; CDR3nt: TGTGCCAGCAGCTATCGGACTAGCGGGGCCGGGGAGCTGTTTTTT
v_gene: TRBV27; d_gene: .; j_gene: TRBJ2-1; abundance: once; CDR3aa: CASRLGSSYNEQFF; CDR3nt: TGTGCCAGCAGGTTAGGTAGCTCCTACAATGAGCAGTTCTTC
v_gene: TRBV19; d_gene: TRBD1; j_gene: TRBJ1-1; abundance: .; CDR3aa: CASSIGQGASTEALF; CDR3nt: TGTGCCAGTAGTATCGGACAGGGGGCAAGCACTGAAGCTCTCTTT
v_gene: TRBV11-2; d_gene: .; j_gene: TRBJ2-1; abundance: .; CDR3aa: CASSLVEGAYNEQFF; CDR3nt: TGTGCCAGCAGCTTAGTAGAAGGCGCCTACAATGAGCAGTTCTTC
v_gene: TRBV12-5; d_gene: .; j_gene: TRBJ2-1; abundance: few; CDR3aa: CASGLPLTAEADYNEQFF; CDR3nt: TGTGCTAGTGGTTTGCCATTAACGGCAGAGGCTGACTACAATGAGCAGTTCTTC
v_gene: TRBV6-5; d_gene: TRBD1; j_gene: TRBJ1-1; abundance: many; CDR3aa: CASSSEPGQLTEAFF; CDR3nt: TGTGCCAGCAGTTCGGAACCGGGACAGCTGACTGAAGCTTTCTTT
v_gene: TRBV10-2; d_gene: TRBD1; j_gene: TRBJ1-1; abundance: many; CDR3aa: CASITQGRDTEAFF; CDR3nt: TGCGCCAGCATCACACAGGGGAGGGACACTGAAGCTTTCTTT
v_gene: TRBV11-2; d_gene: TRBD2; j_gene: TRBJ2-5; abundance: many; CDR3aa: CASSPGLVGYQETQYF; CDR3nt: TGTGCCAGCAGCCCGGGACTAGTAGGATACCAAGAGACCCAGTACTTC
v_gene: TRBV11-2; d_gene: .; j_gene: TRBJ2-3; abundance: many; CDR3aa: CASSFRGTGLGTDTQYF; CDR3nt: TGTGCCAGCAGCTTTCGGGGAACGGGTCTCGGCACAGATACGCAGTATTTT
v_gene: TRBV13; d_gene: TRBD1; j_gene: TRBJ1-1; abundance: many; CDR3aa: CASSLAGQENTEAFF; CDR3nt: TGTGCCAGCAGCTTAGCTGGACAGGAGAACACTGAAGCTTTCTTT
v_gene: TRBV11-1; d_gene: .; j_gene: TRBJ2-7; abundance: .; CDR3aa: CASSFPSCEQYF; CDR3nt: TGTGCCAGCAGCTTTCCCTCCTGCGAGCAGTACTTC
v_gene: TRBV15; d_gene: TRBD1; j_gene: TRBJ2-7; abundance: .; CDR3aa: CATSRLAGTGPSYEQYF; CDR3nt: TGTGCCACCAGCAGACTCGCCGGGACAGGGCCCTCCTACGAGCAGTACTTC
v_gene: TRBV12-3/TRBV12-4; d_gene: TRBD1; j_gene: TRBJ1-5; abundance: .; CDR3aa: CASSGQGPRGPQHF; CDR3nt: TGTGCCAGCAGTGGACAGGGGCCCCGCGGGCCCCAGCATTTT
v_gene: TRBV5-6; d_gene: .; j_gene: TRBJ1-1; abundance: .; CDR3aa: CASRRRVGDTEAFF; CDR3nt: TGTGCCAGCAGACGACGGGTGGGGGACACTGAAGCTTTCTTT
v_gene: TRBV6-5; d_gene: .; j_gene: TRBJ2-7; abundance: many; CDR3aa: CASSYGAVLEQYF; CDR3nt: TGTGCCAGCAGTTATGGAGCGGTTCTGGAGCAGTACTTC
v_gene: TRBV29-1; d_gene: .; j_gene: TRBJ2-7; abundance: many; CDR3aa: CSVESGSYEQYF; CDR3nt: TGCAGCGTTGAATCTGGGTCCTACGAGCAGTACTTC
v_gene: TRBV7-9; d_gene: .; j_gene: TRBJ1-5; abundance: .; CDR3aa: CASSAAGGGMRPQHF; CDR3nt: TGTGCCAGCAGCGCAGCGGGGGGGGGTATGCGGCCCCAGCATTTT
v_gene: TRBV6-2/TRBV6-3; d_gene: TRBD2; j_gene: TRBJ2-3; abundance: many; CDR3aa: CASSYLHPGTSGTDTQYF; CDR3nt: TGTGCCAGCAGTTACCTCCACCCCGGGACTAGCGGCACAGATACGCAGTATTTT
v_gene: TRBV29-1; d_gene: TRBD1; j_gene: TRBJ2-7; abundance: many; CDR3aa: CSATGISYEQYF; CDR3nt: TGCAGCGCGACAGGGATTTCCTACGAGCAGTACTTC
v_gene: TRBV9; d_gene: TRBD1; j_gene: TRBJ1-2; abundance: many; CDR3aa: CASSVAIGGNYGYTF; CDR3nt: TGTGCCAGCAGCGTAGCGATAGGGGGCAACTATGGCTACACCTTC
v_gene: TRBV30; d_gene: TRBD2; j_gene: TRBJ2-1; abundance: .; CDR3aa: CAWAGSGFSYNEQFF; CDR3nt: TGTGCCTGGGCCGGTAGCGGGTTCTCCTACAATGAGCAGTTCTTC
v_gene: TRBV10-3; d_gene: .; j_gene: TRBJ1-3; abundance: many; CDR3aa: CAISGDLNTIYF; CDR3nt: TGTGCCATCAGCGGAGATTTAAACACCATATATTTT
v_gene: TRBV4-3; d_gene: .; j_gene: TRBJ1-5; abundance: few; CDR3aa: CASSAYLAVGQPQHF; CDR3nt: TGCGCCAGCAGCGCCTACCTAGCGGTTGGTCAGCCCCAGCATTTT
v_gene: TRBV19; d_gene: .; j_gene: TRBJ1-5; abundance: many; CDR3aa: CASSILGDQPQHF; CDR3nt: TGTGCCAGTAGTATATTAGGTGATCAGCCCCAGCATTTT
v_gene: TRBV5-4; d_gene: TRBD1; j_gene: TRBJ2-7; abundance: many; CDR3aa: CASSGATGVGEQYF; CDR3nt: TGTGCCAGCAGCGGGGCAACAGGGGTGGGCGAGCAGTACTTC